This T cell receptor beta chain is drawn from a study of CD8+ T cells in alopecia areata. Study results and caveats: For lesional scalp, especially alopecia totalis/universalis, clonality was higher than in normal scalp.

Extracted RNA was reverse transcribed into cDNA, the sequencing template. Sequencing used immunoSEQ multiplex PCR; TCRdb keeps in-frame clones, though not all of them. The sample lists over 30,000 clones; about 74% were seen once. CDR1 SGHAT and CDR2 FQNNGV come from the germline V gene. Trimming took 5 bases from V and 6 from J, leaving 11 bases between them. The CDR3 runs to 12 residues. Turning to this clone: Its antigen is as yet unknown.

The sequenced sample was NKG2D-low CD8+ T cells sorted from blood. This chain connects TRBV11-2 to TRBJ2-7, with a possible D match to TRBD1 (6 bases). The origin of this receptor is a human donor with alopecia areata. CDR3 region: CASSHGTPEQYF. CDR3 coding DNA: TGTGCCAGCAGCCACGGGACACCCGAGCAGTACTTC.